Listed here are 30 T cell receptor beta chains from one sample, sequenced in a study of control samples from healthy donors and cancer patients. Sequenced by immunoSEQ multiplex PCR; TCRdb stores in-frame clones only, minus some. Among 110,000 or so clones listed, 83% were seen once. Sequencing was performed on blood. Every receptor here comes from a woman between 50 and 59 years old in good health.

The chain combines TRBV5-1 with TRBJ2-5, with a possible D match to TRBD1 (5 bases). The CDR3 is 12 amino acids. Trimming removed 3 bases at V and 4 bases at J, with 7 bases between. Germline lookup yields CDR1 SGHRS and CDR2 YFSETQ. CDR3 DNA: TGCGCCAGCAGCTCCCAGGGAGAGACCCAGTACTTC. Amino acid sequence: CASSSQGETQYF.

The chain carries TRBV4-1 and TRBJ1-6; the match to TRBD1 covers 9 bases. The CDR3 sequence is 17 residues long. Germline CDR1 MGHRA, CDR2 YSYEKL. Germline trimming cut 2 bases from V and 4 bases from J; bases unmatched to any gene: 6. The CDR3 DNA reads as TGCGCCAGCAGCCAAAAGGGACAGGGACCATATAATTCACCCCTCCACTTT. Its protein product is CASSQKGQGPYNSPLHF.

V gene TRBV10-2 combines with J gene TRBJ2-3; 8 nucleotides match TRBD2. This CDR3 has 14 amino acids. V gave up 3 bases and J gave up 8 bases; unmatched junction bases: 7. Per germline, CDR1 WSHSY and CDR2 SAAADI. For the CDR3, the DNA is TGCGCCAGCAGTGACTCACGGACTAGCCTTACGCAGTATTTT. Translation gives CASSDSRTSLTQYF.

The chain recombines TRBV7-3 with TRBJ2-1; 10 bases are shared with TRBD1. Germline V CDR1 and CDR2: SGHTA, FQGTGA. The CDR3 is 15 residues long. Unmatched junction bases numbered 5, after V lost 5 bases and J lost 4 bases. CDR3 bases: TGTGCCAGCAGCCAGCGACAGGGGGCATACAATGAGCAGTTCTTC. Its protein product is CASSQRQGAYNEQFF.

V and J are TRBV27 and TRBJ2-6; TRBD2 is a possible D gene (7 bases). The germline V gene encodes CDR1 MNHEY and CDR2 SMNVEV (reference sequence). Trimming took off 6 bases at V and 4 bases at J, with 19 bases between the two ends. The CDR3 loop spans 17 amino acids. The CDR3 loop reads CASSDGLGGLGANVLTF. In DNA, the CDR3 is TGTGCCAGCAGCGACGGCCTGGGGGGGCTAGGGGCCAACGTCCTGACTTTC.

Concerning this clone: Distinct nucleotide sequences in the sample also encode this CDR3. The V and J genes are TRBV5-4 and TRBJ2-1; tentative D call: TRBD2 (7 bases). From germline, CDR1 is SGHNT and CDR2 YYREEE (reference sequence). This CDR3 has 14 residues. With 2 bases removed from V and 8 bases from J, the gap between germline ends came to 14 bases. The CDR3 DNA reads TGTGCCAGCAGCTTAGTGGGGGGGCGGGATGAGCAGTTCTTC. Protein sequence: CASSLVGGRDEQFF.

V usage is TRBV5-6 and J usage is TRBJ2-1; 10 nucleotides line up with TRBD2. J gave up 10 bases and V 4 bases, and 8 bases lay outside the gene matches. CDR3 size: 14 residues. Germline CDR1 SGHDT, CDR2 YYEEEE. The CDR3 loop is CASSVPSGSSEQFF. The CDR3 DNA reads TGTGCCAGCAGCGTACCTAGCGGGAGTAGCGAGCAGTTCTTC.

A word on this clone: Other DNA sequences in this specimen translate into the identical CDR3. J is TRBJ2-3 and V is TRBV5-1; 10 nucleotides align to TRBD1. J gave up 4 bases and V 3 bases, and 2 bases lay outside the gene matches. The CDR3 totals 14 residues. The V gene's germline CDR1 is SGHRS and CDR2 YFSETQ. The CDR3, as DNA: TGCGCCAGCAGCTCAGGACAGGGGGCAGATACGCAGTATTTT. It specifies CASSSGQGADTQYF.

This chain's CDR3 is CASSTRTESGNTIYF. The CDR3 region has the DNA TGTGCCAGCAGCACTCGGACAGAGTCTGGAAACACCATATATTTT. The chain joins TRBV9 to TRBJ1-3, with D maybe TRBD1 (6 bases). The germline V gene has CDR1 SGDLS and CDR2 YYNGEE. The length of the CDR3 is 15 residues. V was pared by 4 bases and J by 1 base, with 12 bases between. The full variable domain, in which reference TRBV9 and TRBJ1-3 provide the parts outside the CDR3, is DSGVTQTPKHLITATGQRVTLRCSPRSGDLSVYWYQQSLDQGLQFLIQYYNGEERAKGNILERFSAQQFPDLHSELNLSSLELGDSALYFCASSTRTESGNTIYFGEGSWLTVV.

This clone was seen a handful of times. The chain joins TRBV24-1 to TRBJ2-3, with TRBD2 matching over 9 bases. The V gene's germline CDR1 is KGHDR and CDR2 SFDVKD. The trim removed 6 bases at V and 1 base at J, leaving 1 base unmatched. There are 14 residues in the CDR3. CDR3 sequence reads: CATSRTSGTDTQYF. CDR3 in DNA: TGTGCCACCAGTCGGACTAGCGGCACAGATACGCAGTATTTT.

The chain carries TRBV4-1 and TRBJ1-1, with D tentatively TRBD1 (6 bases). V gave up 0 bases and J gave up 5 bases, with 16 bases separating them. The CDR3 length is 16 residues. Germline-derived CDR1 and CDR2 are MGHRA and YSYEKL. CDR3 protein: CASSQDLMGAGTEAFF. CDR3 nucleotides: TGCGCCAGCAGCCAAGATCTGATGGGGGCGGGTACTGAAGCTTTCTTT.

As DNA, the CDR3 is TGTGCCAGCAGCCAAACAGGGGCTAACTATGGCTACACCTTC. Translated: CASSQTGANYGYTF. The chain recombines TRBV3-1 (or the pseudogene TRBV3-2) with TRBJ1-2, with TRBD1 matching 7 bases. The V gene's germline CDR1 is LGHDT and CDR2 YNNKEL (reference sequence). The CDR3 length is 14 residues. After removal of 2 bases from V and 0 bases from J, the junction contained 0 bases not matched to a gene.

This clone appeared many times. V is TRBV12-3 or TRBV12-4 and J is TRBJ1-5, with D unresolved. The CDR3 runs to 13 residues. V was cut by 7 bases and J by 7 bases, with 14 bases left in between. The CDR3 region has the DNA TGTGCCAGCACCCCGGCTTTCGGACAGCCCCAGCATTTT. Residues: CASTPAFGQPQHF.

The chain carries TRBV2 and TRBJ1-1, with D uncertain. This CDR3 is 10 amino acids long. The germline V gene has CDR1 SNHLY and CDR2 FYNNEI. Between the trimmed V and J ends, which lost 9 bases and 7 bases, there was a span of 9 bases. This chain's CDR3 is CASKGDEAFF. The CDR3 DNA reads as TGTGCCAGTAAGGGAGATGAAGCTTTCTTT.

CDR3 in DNA: TGTGCCAGCAGCCGCGTTCGACAGGGGGCAGGGTACGAGCAGTACTTC. Translated, it gives CASSRVRQGAGYEQYF. The chain uses TRBV5-4 and TRBJ2-7; 10 bases agree with TRBD1. CDR1 SGHNT and CDR2 YYREEE come from the germline V gene (reference sequence). The V gene end was trimmed by 4 bases and the J gene end by 4 bases; junction bases not matched to a gene: 11. This CDR3 is 16 amino acids long.

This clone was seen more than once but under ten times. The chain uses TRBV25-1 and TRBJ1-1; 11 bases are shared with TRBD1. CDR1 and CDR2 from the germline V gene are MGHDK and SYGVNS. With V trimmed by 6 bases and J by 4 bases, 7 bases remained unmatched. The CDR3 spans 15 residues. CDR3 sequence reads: CASSRTGGWSTEAFF. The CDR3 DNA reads TGTGCCAGCAGCAGGACAGGGGGCTGGAGCACTGAAGCTTTCTTT.

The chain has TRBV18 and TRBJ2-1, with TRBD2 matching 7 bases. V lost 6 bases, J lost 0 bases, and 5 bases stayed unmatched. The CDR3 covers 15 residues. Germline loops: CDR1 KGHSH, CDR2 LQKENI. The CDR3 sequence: CASSLSGVSYNEQFF. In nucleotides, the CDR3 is TGTGCCAGCTCCCTGAGCGGGGTCTCCTACAATGAGCAGTTCTTC.

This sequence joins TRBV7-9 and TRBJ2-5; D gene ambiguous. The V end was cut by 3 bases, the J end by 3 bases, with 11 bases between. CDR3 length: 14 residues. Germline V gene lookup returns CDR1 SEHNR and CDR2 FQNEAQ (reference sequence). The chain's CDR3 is CASSLGTIKETQYF. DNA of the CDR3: TGTGCCAGCAGCTTGGGCACTATTAAAGAGACCCAGTACTTC.

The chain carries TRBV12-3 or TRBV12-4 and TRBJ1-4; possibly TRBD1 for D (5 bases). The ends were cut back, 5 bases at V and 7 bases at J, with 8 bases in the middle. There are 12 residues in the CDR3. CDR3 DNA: TGTGCCAGCAGTATGGGACGTGAAAAACTGTTTTTT. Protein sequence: CASSMGREKLFF.

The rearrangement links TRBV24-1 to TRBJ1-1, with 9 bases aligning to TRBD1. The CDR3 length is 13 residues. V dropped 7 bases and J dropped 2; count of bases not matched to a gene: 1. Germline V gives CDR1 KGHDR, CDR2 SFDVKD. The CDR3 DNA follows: TGTGCCACCAGGGACAGGGGAAACACTGAAGCTTTCTTT. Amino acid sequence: CATRDRGNTEAFF.

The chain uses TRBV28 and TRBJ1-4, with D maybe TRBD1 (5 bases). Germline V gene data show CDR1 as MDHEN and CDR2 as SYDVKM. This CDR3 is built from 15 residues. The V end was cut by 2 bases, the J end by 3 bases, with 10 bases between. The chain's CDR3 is CASSLPGTSNEKLFF. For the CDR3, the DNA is TGTGCCAGCAGTTTACCCGGGACTTCTAATGAAAAACTGTTTTTT. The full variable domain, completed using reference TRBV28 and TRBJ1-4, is DVKVTQSSRYLVKRTGEKVFLECVQDMDHENMFWYRQDPGLGLRLIYFSYDVKMKEKGDIPEGYSVSREKKERFSLILESASTNQTSMYLCASSLPGTSNEKLFFGSGTQLSVL.

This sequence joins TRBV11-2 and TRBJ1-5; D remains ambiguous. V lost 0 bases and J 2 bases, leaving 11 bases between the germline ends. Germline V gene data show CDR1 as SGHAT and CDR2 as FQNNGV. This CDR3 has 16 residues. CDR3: CASSLEGGAGNQPQHF. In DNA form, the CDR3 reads TGTGCCAGCAGCTTAGAAGGTGGAGCTGGCAATCAGCCCCAGCATTTT.

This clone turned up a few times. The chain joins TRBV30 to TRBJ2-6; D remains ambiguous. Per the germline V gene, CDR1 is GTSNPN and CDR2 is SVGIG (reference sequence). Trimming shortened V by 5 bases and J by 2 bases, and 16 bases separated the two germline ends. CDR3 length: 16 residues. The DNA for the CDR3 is TGTGCCTGGGGACGGAGCCTTAGACCTGGGGCCAACGTCCTGACTTTC. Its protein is CAWGRSLRPGANVLTF.

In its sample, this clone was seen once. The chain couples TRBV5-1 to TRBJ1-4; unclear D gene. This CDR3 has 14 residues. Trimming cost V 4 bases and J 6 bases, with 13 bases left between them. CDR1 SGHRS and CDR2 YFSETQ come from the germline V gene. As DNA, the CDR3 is TGCGCCAGCAGCCCCTCTTTGACTCATGAAAAACTGTTTTTT. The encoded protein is CASSPSLTHEKLFF.

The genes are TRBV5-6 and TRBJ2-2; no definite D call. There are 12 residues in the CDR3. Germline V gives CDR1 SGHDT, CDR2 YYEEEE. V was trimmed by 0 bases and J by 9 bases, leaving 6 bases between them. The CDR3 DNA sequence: TGTGCCAGCAGCTTGGTGTCCCGGGAGCTGTTTTTT. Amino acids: CASSLVSRELFF.

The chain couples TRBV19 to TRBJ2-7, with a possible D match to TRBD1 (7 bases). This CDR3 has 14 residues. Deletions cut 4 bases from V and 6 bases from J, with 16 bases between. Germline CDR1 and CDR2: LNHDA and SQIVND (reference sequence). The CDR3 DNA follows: TGTGCCAGTAGTAACACAGGGGCCGGGGGCGAGCAGTACTTC. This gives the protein CASSNTGAGGEQYF. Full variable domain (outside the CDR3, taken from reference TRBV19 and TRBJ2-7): DGGITQSPKYLFRKEGQNVTLSCEQNLNHDAMYWYRQDPGQGLRLIYYSQIVNDFQKGDIAEGYSVSREKKESFPLTVTSAQKNPTAFYLCASSNTGAGGEQYFGPGTRLTVT.

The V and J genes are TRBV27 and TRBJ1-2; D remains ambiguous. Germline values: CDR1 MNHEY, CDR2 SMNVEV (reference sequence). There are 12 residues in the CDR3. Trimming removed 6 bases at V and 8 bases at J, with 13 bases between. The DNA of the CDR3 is TGTGCCAGCAGGACCGGAGTCAGCGGCTACACCTTC. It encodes CASRTGVSGYTF.

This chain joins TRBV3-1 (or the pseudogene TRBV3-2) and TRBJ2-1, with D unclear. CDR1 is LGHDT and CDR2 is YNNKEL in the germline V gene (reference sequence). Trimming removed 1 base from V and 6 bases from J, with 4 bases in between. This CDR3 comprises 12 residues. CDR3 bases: TGTGCCAGCAGCCAAGGTAGCAATGAGCAGTTCTTC. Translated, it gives CASSQGSNEQFF.

The CDR3 is CATSSGLAYEQYF. The CDR3 DNA is TGTGCCACCAGCAGCGGGCTAGCCTACGAGCAGTACTTC. The gene calls are TRBV15 and TRBJ2-7; D is uncertain. Looked up from germline, CDR1 is LNHNV and CDR2 is YYDKDF (reference sequence). Trimming removed 3 bases from V and 2 bases from J, with 8 bases in between. This CDR3 is 13 amino acids long.

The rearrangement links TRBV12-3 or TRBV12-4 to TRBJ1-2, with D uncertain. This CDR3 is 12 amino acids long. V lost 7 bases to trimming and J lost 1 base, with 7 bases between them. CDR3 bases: TGTGCCAGCATGGAGAGTAACTATGGCTACACCTTC. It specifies CASMESNYGYTF.